This T cell receptor (beta chain) was profiled in a study of blood T cell repertoires in COVID-19. Across the whole study: T cells, B-cell-depleted T cells, or PBMCs provided the cDNA or gDNA that served as material.

Participants, 18 to 89 years old, spanned 24 US areas. V was cut by 4 bases and J by 10 bases, with 11 bases left in between. The CDR3 length is 13 residues. Germline loops: CDR1 SNHLY, CDR2 FYNNEI. In the study's own analysis: Amplification of reference gene primers was used by the study to estimate nucleated cell counts. Assay used: immunoSEQ multiplex PCR; TCRdb lists only in-frame clones, some missing. V and J calls and clone size are copied from that table; D and trimming were computed from the DNA. The table records approximately 210,000 clones, around 84% of them present only once. By frequency in the sample, this clone is medium-sized.

This TCR was sampled from a man aged 25 to 40 with acute COVID-19. The chain combines TRBV2 with TRBJ1-6; TRBD1 might be the D (5 bases). The sequenced material came from PBMCs or T cells enriched from blood (not recorded which). The chain's CDR3 is CASSVLQDSPLHF. The CDR3 bases are TGTGCCAGCAGTGTCCTACAGGACTCACCCCTCCACTTT. Looking up the rest from reference TRBV2 and TRBJ1-6 gives the full variable domain: EPEVTQTPSHQVTQMGQEVILRCVPISNHLYFYWYRQILGQKVEFLVSFYNNEISEKSEIFDDQFSVERPDGSNFTLKIRSTKLEDSAMYFCASSVLQDSPLHFGNGTRLTVT.